The T cell receptor beta chain described here comes from a study of T cells in localized non-small cell lung cancer. Using immunoSEQ multiplex PCR, the repertoire was profiled, and TCRdb retains in-frame clones only, with some absent. This repertoire shows about 36,000 clones, around 88% found once; its top ten account for about 7.2%. The length of the CDR3 is 10 residues. Germline values: CDR1 MDHEN, CDR2 SYDVKM. Trimming shortened V by 5 bases and J by 8 bases, and 6 bases separated the two germline ends. The specimen comprised peripheral blood, sampled before any cancer treatment. This TCR derives from a woman aged 40-69 years with stage I lung adenocarcinoma. This chain connects TRBV28 to TRBJ1-2; D is ambiguous. DNA for the CDR3: TGTGCCAGCAGTGGCCTAGGCTACACCTTC. This translates into CASSGLGYTF.